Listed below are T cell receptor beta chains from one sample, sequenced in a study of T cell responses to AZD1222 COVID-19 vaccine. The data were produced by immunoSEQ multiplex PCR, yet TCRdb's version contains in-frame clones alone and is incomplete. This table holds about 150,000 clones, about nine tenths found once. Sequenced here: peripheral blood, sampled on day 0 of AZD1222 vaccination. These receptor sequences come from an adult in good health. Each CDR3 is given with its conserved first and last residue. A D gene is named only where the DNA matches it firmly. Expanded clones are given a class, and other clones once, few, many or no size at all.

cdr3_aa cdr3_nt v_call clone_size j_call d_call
CASSFAGGPNEQYF TGTGCCAGCAGCTTCGCGGGAGGGCCAAACGAGCAGTACTTC TRBV5-4 NA TRBJ2-7 TRBD2
CASSGQAQAGGPYNEQFF TGTGCCAGCAGCGGACAGGCCCAAGCGGGAGGGCCATACAATGAGCAGTTCTTC TRBV25-1 NA TRBJ2-1 TRBD2
CASSPQGASGNTIYF TGTGCCAGCAGCCCACAGGGGGCATCTGGAAACACCATATATTTT TRBV9 NA TRBJ1-3 TRBD1
CATSPRIGVDTQYF TGTGCCACCAGCCCTCGCATCGGGGTCGATACGCAGTATTTT TRBV15 NA TRBJ2-3 NA
CASKGSTEAFF TGTGCCAGCAAAGGGTCCACTGAAGCTTTCTTT TRBV6-5 NA TRBJ1-1 NA
CASSLGGTSYNSPLHF TGCGCCAGCAGCTTAGGAGGAACGTCCTATAATTCACCCCTCCACTTT TRBV5-1 once TRBJ1-6 NA
CASSEPLAGPLDNEQFF TGTGCCAGCAGTGAACCACTAGCGGGACCTCTGGACAATGAGCAGTTCTTC TRBV2 NA TRBJ2-1 TRBD2
CASSQTGAYVGTDTQYF TGCGCCAGCAGTCAAACGGGAGCTTATGTTGGTACAGATACGCAGTATTTT TRBV23-1 NA TRBJ2-3 NA
CASSPSGGDGYTF TGTGCCAGCAGCCCATCCGGGGGGGATGGCTACACCTTC TRBV7-9 NA TRBJ1-2 NA
CASSESRTGLGETQYF TGTGCCAGCAGTGAATCCCGGACAGGGCTGGGGGAGACCCAGTACTTC TRBV25-1 once TRBJ2-5 TRBD1
CASSQEAADMSYGYTF TGTGCCAGCAGCCAAGAGGCCGCGGATATGAGCTATGGCTACACCTTC TRBV3-1/TRBV3-2 NA TRBJ1-2 NA
CASSEAGSNIDTQYF TGTGCCAGCAGTGAAGCGGGTTCGAATATCGATACGCAGTATTTT TRBV25-1 NA TRBJ2-3 NA
CASSYGQTNYGYTF TGTGCCAGCAGTTACGGGCAGACTAACTATGGCTACACCTTC TRBV6-2/TRBV6-3 NA TRBJ1-2 NA
CASSKRAGSTDEQFF TGTGCCAGCAGCAAAAGAGCGGGATCCACGGATGAGCAGTTCTTC TRBV21-1 NA TRBJ2-1 NA
CASKVPQNNSPLHF TGTGCCAGCAAAGTGCCCCAAAATAATTCACCCCTCCACTTT TRBV6-5 NA TRBJ1-6 NA
CASTERQGRGGYTF TGTGCCAGCACCGAAAGGCAGGGTAGGGGTGGCTACACCTTC TRBV6-5 NA TRBJ1-2 NA
CASSWGGGTDTQYF TGTGCCAGCAGCTGGGGGGGAGGCACAGATACGCAGTATTTT TRBV7-6 NA TRBJ2-3 TRBD2
CASSLDGLGISGNTIYF TGTGCCAGCAGCTTGGATGGGTTAGGTATTTCTGGAAACACCATATATTTT TRBV5-6 NA TRBJ1-3 NA
CASSRGQSNQPQHF TGTGCCAGCAGCAGGGGACAGAGCAATCAGCCCCAGCATTTT TRBV5-8 NA TRBJ1-5 TRBD1
CASALRTNDYEQYF TGCGCCAGCGCCTTAAGGACGAATGATTACGAGCAGTACTTC TRBV5-1 NA TRBJ2-7 NA
CASSLGGSNYEQYF TGTGCCAGCAGCTTAGGCGGGTCAAACTACGAGCAGTACTTC TRBV7-9 NA TRBJ2-7 NA
CASSEVEGNTEAFF TGTGCCAGCAGTGAAGTGGAGGGGAACACTGAAGCTTTCTTT TRBV25-1 NA TRBJ1-1 NA
CASSSTGGTRGYTEAFF TGTGCCAGCAGCTCAACTGGGGGGACCAGGGGGTACACTGAAGCTTTCTTT TRBV11-2 NA TRBJ1-1 TRBD1
CASSPRLSSEQFF TGTGCCAGCTCACCAAGGCTTAGCTCCGAGCAGTTCTTC TRBV18 NA TRBJ2-1 NA
CASSPLRHLAGAWNEQFF TGTGCCAGCTCACCACTACGACATCTAGCGGGAGCGTGGAATGAGCAGTTCTTC TRBV18 NA TRBJ2-1 TRBD2
CASRRQGSAEAFF TGTGCCAGCAGAAGACAGGGAAGTGCTGAAGCTTTCTTT TRBV12-3/TRBV12-4 NA TRBJ1-1 TRBD1
CASSGGAGDQPQHF TGTGCCAGCAGCGGGGGGGCTGGGGATCAGCCCCAGCATTTT TRBV9 NA TRBJ1-5 NA
CASSFGLEWYQPQHF TGTGCCAGCAGCTTCGGACTCGAGTGGTACCAGCCCCAGCATTTT TRBV7-6 NA TRBJ1-5 NA
CASSLGTVNYEQYF TGTGCCAGCAGCTTAGGCACTGTCAACTACGAGCAGTACTTC TRBV7-9 NA TRBJ2-7 NA
CASSVTRDREEETQYF TGTGCCAGCAGCGTTACACGGGACAGGGAGGAGGAGACCCAGTACTTC TRBV28 NA TRBJ2-5 TRBD1
CASTFSPGEQYF TGTGCCAGCACCTTTAGCCCAGGCGAGCAGTACTTC TRBV2 NA TRBJ2-7 NA
CASSEWVQNYGYTF TGTGCCAGCAGTGAATGGGTACAGAACTATGGCTACACCTTC TRBV25-1 NA TRBJ1-2 NA
CSASGRQGNTDTQYF TGCAGTGCTAGTGGGCGACAGGGAAACACAGATACGCAGTATTTT TRBV20-1 NA TRBJ2-3 TRBD1
CASSHPTDGGWDNSPLHF TGTGCCAGCAGCCACCCAACTGACGGAGGCTGGGATAATTCACCCCTCCACTTT TRBV9 NA TRBJ1-6 NA
CASSTGNYGYTF TGTGCCAGCAGTACAGGGAACTATGGCTACACCTTC TRBV6-5 once TRBJ1-2 NA
CASSYGGTPTYNEQFF TGTGCCAGCAGTTACGGCGGAACTCCCACCTACAATGAGCAGTTCTTC TRBV6-5 NA TRBJ2-1 NA
CATSDSGQPQHF TGTGCCACCAGTGATTCGGGTCAGCCCCAGCATTTT TRBV24-1 NA TRBJ1-5 NA
CASSYAGTGRSPLHF TGTGCCAGCAGTTACGCCGGGACAGGGAGGTCACCCCTCCACTTT TRBV6-5 NA TRBJ1-6 TRBD1
CASSIDPTAPNERLFF TGTGCCAGTAGTATAGATCCAACAGCTCCTAATGAAAGACTGTTTTTT TRBV19 NA TRBJ1-4 NA
CASSDSGRVERPLHF TGTGCCAGCAGTGATTCGGGACGGGTAGAAAGGCCCCTCCACTTT TRBV2 NA TRBJ1-6 NA
CASSETASYGYTF TGTGCCAGCAGTGAGACTGCTAGCTATGGCTACACCTTC TRBV2 NA TRBJ1-2 NA
CASTPQSTDTQYF TGTGCCAGCACCCCTCAGAGCACAGATACGCAGTATTTT TRBV7-6 NA TRBJ2-3 NA
CASSLGLTNPYEQYF TGCGCCAGCAGCTTGGGACTTACGAATCCCTACGAGCAGTACTTC TRBV5-1 NA TRBJ2-7 NA
CASSRWTGTGYSNEQFF TGTGCCAGCAGCCGCTGGACCGGGACAGGGTATTCGAATGAGCAGTTCTTC TRBV4-2 NA TRBJ2-1 TRBD1
CASSPLEAGIYEQYF TGTGCCAGCTCACCACTCGAAGCGGGAATCTACGAGCAGTACTTC TRBV18 few TRBJ2-7 TRBD2
CASSRFGGVRETQYF TGCGCCAGCAGCCGATTTGGGGGAGTACGGGAGACCCAGTACTTC TRBV4-1 NA TRBJ2-5 NA
CASSPGRAGTEAFF TGTGCCAGCAGCCCCGGGCGTGCAGGCACTGAAGCTTTCTTT TRBV4-2 NA TRBJ1-1 NA
CASSAGTGVGYTF TGTGCCAGCAGCGCCGGGACAGGGGTCGGCTACACCTTC TRBV7-2 NA TRBJ1-2 TRBD1
CSVARLNTEAFF TGCAGCGTTGCCAGACTTAACACTGAAGCTTTCTTT TRBV29-1 NA TRBJ1-1 NA
CAISESPGASYEQYF TGTGCCATCAGTGAGTCGCCGGGGGCAAGCTACGAGCAGTACTTC TRBV10-3 NA TRBJ2-7 NA
CASSLDSYYNEQFF TGTGCCAGCAGCTTAGACAGCTATTACAATGAGCAGTTCTTC TRBV7-2 NA TRBJ2-1 NA
CASSLEASGHNEQFF TGTGCCAGCAGCTTAGAGGCTAGCGGACACAATGAGCAGTTCTTC TRBV7-2 NA TRBJ2-1 TRBD2
CASSISNFGYNEQFF TGTGCCAGTAGTATTAGTAATTTTGGTTACAATGAGCAGTTCTTC TRBV19 NA TRBJ2-1 NA
CASSQEQGPRDLYNEQFF TGTGCCAGCAGCCAAGAACAGGGGCCCCGGGACCTGTACAATGAGCAGTTCTTC TRBV14 NA TRBJ2-1 TRBD1
CASSSFPLSYSPLHF TGTGCCAGCAGCTCGTTCCCTTTATCGTATTCACCCCTCCACTTT TRBV11-2 NA TRBJ1-6 NA
CASSYGREGTGELFF TGTGCCAGCAGTTACGGCAGGGAGGGGACCGGGGAGCTGTTTTTT TRBV6-5 NA TRBJ2-2 TRBD2
CASKPFGNTIYF TGTGCCAGCAAGCCGTTTGGAAACACCATATATTTT TRBV12-3/TRBV12-4 once TRBJ1-3 NA